At least ten counts were recorded for the clone carrying this T cell receptor beta chain. The sample comes from a study of Graves' ophthalmopathy and Graves' hyperthyroidism. RNA served as the template for amplifying TCR beta CDR3 regions. After a first-round RT-PCR with HTBI primers, a second-round multiplex PCR was run. A single record per CDR3 protein comes from TCRdb applying MiXCR to the multiplex PCR reads. The sample contains 300,000 to 350,000 distinct CDR3 sequences, roughly 16% of which appear only once. CDR1 and CDR2 (germline): GTSNPN, SVGIG (reference sequence). With 2 bases removed from V and 0 bases from J, the gap between germline ends came to 14 bases. There are 17 residues in the CDR3.

The specimen was peripheral blood. The clonotype comes from an adult man with Graves' ophthalmopathy. This rearrangement joins TRBV30 to TRBJ2-6; D unclear. The CDR3 DNA sequence: TGTGCCTGGAGTCGGTACAGATCGTTCTCTGGGGCCAACGTCCTGACTTTC. Translated: CAWSRYRSFSGANVLTF.